Presented here are 5 T cell receptor beta chains from one specimen sequenced in a study of shared clonotypes between healthy human individuals. TCRdb's table, derived via immunoSEQ multiplex PCR, lists solely in-frame clones and lacks some. The data show a few million clones, 80% to 95% seen once. The sequenced sample consisted of naive CD4+ T cells from PBMCs. Subset indicated: CD45RA+ positively selected. The receptor source for this set is a man aged 18 to 30 in good health. Some clones in this sample may be carry-over from other donors' samples.

The count of this clone is one. The chain has TRBV4-2 and TRBJ2-2; either TRBD1 or TRBD2 may fit D (5 bases each). Germline V CDR1 and CDR2: LGHNA, YNFKEQ. CDR3 length equals 19 residues. Trimming pared 2 bases from V and 1 base from J, leaving 20 bases between. The CDR3 DNA follows: TGTGCCAGCAGCCAATTCCAGCGACGAGGGGCCCTGAACACCGGGGAGCTGTTTTTT. Protein sequence: CASSQFQRRGALNTGELFF.

The CDR3 region is CASSPPETGGQPNTEAFF. CDR3 nucleotides: TGTGCCAGCTCACCACCGGAGACAGGGGGCCAACCCAACACTGAAGCTTTCTTT. The rearrangement uses TRBV18 and TRBJ1-1; 10 positions agree with TRBD1. The length of the CDR3 is 18 residues. J was trimmed by 2 bases and V by 0 bases; bases with no gene match: 9. In germline, CDR1 is KGHSH, CDR2 LQKENI.

The chain couples TRBV9 to TRBJ1-1; D perhaps matches TRBD1 (5 bases). V was cut by 0 bases and J by 4 bases, with 13 bases left in between. The CDR3 length is 15 residues. Germline lookup yields CDR1 SGDLS and CDR2 YYNGEE. The CDR3 here is CASSVGAGLSTEAFF. DNA of the CDR3: TGTGCCAGCAGCGTAGGTGCGGGGCTGAGCACTGAAGCTTTCTTT.

This rearrangement joins TRBV6-5 to TRBJ2-5, with D maybe TRBD2 (6 bases). Trimming took 6 bases from V and 5 from J, leaving 16 bases between them. Looked up from germline, CDR1 is MNHEY and CDR2 is SVGAGI. This CDR3 is built from 14 residues. CDR3: CASRLMEGYETQYF. CDR3 sequence (DNA): TGTGCCAGCAGATTAATGGAGGGGTACGAGACCCAGTACTTC.

The chain joins TRBV6-4 to TRBJ2-6; no definite D call. Trimming pared 2 bases from V and 2 bases from J, leaving 16 bases between. The CDR3 extends over 18 amino acids. Germline V gene data show CDR1 as MRHNA and CDR2 as SNTAGT. The CDR3 loop is CASSDAAVYGPGANVLTF. For the CDR3, the DNA is TGTGCCAGCAGTGACGCGGCGGTCTACGGTCCTGGGGCCAACGTCCTGACTTTC.